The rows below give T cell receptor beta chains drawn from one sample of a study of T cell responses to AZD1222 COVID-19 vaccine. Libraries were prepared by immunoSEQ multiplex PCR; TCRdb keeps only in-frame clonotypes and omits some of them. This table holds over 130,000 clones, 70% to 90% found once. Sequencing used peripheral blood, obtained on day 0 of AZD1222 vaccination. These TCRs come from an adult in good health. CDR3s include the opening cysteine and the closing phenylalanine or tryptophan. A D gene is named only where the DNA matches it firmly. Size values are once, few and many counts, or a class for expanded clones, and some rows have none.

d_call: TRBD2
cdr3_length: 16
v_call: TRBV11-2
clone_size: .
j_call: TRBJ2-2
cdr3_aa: CASSLTTSGNSGELFF
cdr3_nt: TGTGCCAGCAGCTTAACAACTAGCGGGAATTCCGGGGAGCTGTTTTTT

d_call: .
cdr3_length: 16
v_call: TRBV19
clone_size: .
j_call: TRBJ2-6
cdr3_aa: CASSERIFSGANVLTF
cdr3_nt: TGTGCCAGTTCCGAGCGAATCTTCTCTGGGGCCAACGTCCTGACTTTC

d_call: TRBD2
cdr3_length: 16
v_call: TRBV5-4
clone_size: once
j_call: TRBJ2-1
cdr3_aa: CASSTETSGRMGEQFF
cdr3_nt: TGTGCCAGCAGCACCGAGACTAGCGGGAGGATGGGGGAGCAGTTCTTC

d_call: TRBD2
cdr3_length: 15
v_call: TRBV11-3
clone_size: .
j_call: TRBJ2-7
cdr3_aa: CASSSPGLAAYEQYF
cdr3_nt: TGTGCCAGCAGCTCCCCGGGACTAGCGGCCTACGAGCAGTACTTC

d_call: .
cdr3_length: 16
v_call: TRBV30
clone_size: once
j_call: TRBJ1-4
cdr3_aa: CAWRDRTGSGGEKLFF
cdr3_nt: TGTGCCTGGAGGGACCGCACGGGCTCCGGAGGAGAAAAACTGTTTTTT

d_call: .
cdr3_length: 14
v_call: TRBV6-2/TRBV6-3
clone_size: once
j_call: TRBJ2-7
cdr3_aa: CASSYRERTYEQYF
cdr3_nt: TGTGCCAGCAGTTACCGGGAAAGGACCTACGAGCAGTACTTC

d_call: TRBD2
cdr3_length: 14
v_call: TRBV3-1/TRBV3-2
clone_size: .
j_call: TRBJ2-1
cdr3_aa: CASSQGGRPNEQFF
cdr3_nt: TGTGCCAGCAGCCAAGGCGGGAGGCCCAATGAGCAGTTCTTC

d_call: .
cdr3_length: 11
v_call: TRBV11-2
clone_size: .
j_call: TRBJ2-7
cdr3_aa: CASSLVNEQYF
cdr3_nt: TGTGCCAGCAGCTTAGTCAATGAGCAGTACTTC

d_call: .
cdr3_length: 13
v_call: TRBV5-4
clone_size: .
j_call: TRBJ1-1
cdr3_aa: CASSLEGGTEAFF
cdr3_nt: TGTGCCAGCAGCTTGGAGGGGGGCACTGAAGCTTTCTTT

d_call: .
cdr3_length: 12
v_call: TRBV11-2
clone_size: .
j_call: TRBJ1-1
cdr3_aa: CASCQMNTEAFF
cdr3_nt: TGTGCCAGCTGCCAGATGAACACTGAAGCTTTCTTT

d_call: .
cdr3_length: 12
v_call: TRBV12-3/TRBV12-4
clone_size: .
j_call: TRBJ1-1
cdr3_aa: CASSLGRTEAFF
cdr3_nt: TGTGCCAGCAGTCTCGGACGGACTGAAGCTTTCTTT

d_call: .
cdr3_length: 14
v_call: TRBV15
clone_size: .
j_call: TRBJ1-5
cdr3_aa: CATSSPGEYQPQHF
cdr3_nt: TGTGCCACCAGCTCACCAGGTGAATATCAGCCCCAGCATTTT

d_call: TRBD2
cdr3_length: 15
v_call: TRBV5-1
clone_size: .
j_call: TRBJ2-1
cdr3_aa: CASMPLAGEVNEQFF
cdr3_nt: TGCGCCAGCATGCCCCTAGCGGGAGAGGTCAATGAGCAGTTCTTC

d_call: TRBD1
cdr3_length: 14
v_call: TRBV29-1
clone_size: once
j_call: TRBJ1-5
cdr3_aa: CSVSGTGSNQPQHF
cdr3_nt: TGCAGCGTTTCAGGGACAGGGAGCAATCAGCCCCAGCATTTT

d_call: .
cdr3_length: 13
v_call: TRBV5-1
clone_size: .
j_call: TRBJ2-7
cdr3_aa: CASTLGGTYEQYF
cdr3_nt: TGCGCCAGCACCCTGGGAGGCACCTACGAGCAGTACTTC

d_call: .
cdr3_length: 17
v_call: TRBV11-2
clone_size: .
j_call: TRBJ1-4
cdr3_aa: CASSLMTGGFPGEKLFF
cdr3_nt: TGTGCCAGCAGTTTGATGACAGGAGGTTTCCCGGGTGAAAAACTGTTTTTT

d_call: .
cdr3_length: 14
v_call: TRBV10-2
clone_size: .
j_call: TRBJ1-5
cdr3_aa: CASSELIIDQPQHF
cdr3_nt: TGCGCCAGCAGTGAGTTAATTATAGATCAGCCCCAGCATTTT

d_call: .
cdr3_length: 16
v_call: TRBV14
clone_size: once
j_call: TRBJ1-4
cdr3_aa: CASSQGLGTANEKLFF
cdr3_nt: TGTGCCAGCAGCCAAGGGTTGGGGACGGCTAATGAAAAACTGTTTTTT

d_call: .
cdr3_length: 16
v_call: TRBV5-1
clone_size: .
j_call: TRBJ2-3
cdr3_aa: CASSLGGTLVSDTQYF
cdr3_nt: TGCGCCAGCAGCTTGGGCGGGACACTGGTTTCAGATACGCAGTATTTT

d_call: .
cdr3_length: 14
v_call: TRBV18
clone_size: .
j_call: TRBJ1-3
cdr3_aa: CASSPPASGNTIYF
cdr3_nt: TGTGCCAGCTCACCCCCCGCCTCTGGAAACACCATATATTTT

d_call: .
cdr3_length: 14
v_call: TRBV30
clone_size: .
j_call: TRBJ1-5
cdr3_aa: CAWSKAKGGQPQHF
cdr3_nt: TGTGCCTGGAGCAAGGCCAAAGGCGGTCAGCCCCAGCATTTT

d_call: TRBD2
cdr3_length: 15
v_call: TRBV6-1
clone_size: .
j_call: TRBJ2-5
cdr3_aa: CASSEGLGGLETQYF
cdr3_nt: TGTGCCAGCAGTGAGGGACTAGGCGGTTTGGAGACCCAGTACTTC

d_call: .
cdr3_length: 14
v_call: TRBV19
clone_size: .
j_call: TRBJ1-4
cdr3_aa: CASSSLSNGEKLFF
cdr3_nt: TGTGCCAGTAGTTCCCTCTCGAACGGGGAAAAACTGTTTTTT

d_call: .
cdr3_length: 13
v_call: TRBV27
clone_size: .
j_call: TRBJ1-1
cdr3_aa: CASSWAGNTEAFF
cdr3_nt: TGTGCCAGCAGTTGGGCTGGGAACACTGAAGCTTTCTTT

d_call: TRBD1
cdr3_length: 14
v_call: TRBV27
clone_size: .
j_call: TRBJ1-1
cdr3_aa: CASTTGTGITEAFF
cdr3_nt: TGTGCCAGCACCACTGGGACAGGGATTACTGAAGCTTTCTTT

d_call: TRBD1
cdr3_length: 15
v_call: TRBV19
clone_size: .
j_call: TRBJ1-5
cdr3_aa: CASSNPGGLIEPQHF
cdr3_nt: TGTGCCAGTAGTAATCCAGGGGGCTTAATAGAACCCCAGCATTTT

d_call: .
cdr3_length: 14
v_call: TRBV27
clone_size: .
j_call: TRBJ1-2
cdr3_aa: CASSFLGLQGGYTF
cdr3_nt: TGTGCCAGCAGTTTCCTCGGACTACAGGGCGGCTACACCTTC

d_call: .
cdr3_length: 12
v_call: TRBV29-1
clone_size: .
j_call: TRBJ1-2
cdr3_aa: CSVARRNYGYTF
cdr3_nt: TGCAGCGTTGCCAGGCGGAACTATGGCTACACCTTC

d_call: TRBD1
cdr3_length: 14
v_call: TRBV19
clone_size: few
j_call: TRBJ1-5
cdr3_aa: CASSTTGGNQPQHF
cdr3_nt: TGTGCCAGTAGTACCACAGGGGGCAATCAGCCCCAGCATTTT

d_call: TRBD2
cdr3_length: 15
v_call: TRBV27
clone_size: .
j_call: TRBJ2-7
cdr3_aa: CASSYTREGSYEQYF
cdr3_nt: TGTGCCAGCAGTTATACCCGGGAGGGATCCTACGAGCAGTACTTC

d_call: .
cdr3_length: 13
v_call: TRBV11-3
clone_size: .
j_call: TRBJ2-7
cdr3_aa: CASSLAISSEQYF
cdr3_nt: TGTGCCAGCAGCTTAGCTATTTCTAGCGAGCAGTACTTC

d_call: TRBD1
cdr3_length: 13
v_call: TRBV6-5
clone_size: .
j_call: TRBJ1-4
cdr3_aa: CASGDRVDEKLFF
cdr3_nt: TGTGCCAGCGGGGACAGGGTGGATGAAAAACTGTTTTTT

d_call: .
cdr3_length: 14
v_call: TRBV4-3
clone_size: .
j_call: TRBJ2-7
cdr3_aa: CASSQGTDTYEQYF
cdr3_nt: TGCGCCAGCAGCCAAGGGACTGACACCTACGAGCAGTACTTC

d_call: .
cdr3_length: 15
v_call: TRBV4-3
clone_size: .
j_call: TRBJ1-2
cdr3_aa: CASSQVEWSVKGYTF
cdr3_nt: TGCGCCAGCAGCCAAGTTGAGTGGAGTGTTAAAGGCTACACCTTC

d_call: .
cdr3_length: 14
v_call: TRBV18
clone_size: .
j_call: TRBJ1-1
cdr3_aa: CASSPGVEGTEAFF
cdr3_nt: TGTGCCAGCTCCCCAGGGGTGGAAGGGACTGAAGCTTTCTTT

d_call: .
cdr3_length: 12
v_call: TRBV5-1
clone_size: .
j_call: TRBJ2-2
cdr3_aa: CASSLQTGELFF
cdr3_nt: TGCGCCAGCAGCCTACAAACCGGGGAGCTGTTTTTT

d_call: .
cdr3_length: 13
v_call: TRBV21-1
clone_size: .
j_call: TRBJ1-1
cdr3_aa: CASRQGDGTEAFF
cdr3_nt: TGTGCCAGCAGACAGGGGGATGGGACTGAAGCTTTCTTT

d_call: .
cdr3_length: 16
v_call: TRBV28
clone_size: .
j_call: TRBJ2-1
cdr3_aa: CASSLRESGLYNEQFF
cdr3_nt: TGTGCCAGCAGTTTAAGGGAGAGCGGTCTCTACAATGAGCAGTTCTTC

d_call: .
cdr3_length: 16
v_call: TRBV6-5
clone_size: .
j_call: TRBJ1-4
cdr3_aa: CASSSGVGATNEKLFF
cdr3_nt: TGTGCCAGCAGTTCCGGCGTGGGTGCAACTAATGAAAAACTGTTTTTT

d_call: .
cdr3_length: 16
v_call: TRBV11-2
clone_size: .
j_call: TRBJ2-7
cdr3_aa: CASSPGGSGYSYEQYF
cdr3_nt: TGTGCCAGCAGCCCAGGCGGTAGCGGTTACTCCTACGAGCAGTACTTC

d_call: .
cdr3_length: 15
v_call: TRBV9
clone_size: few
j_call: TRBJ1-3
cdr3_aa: CASSVAGTSGNTIYF
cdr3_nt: TGTGCCAGCAGCGTAGCAGGGACCTCAGGAAACACCATATATTTT

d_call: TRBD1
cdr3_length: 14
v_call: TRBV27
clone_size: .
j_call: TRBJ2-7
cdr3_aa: CASSGTGVLGEQYF
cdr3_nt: TGTGCCAGCAGTGGGACAGGGGTTCTTGGTGAGCAGTACTTC

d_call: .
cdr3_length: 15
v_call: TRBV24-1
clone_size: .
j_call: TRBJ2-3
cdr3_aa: CATSDFAEGTYTQYF
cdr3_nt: TGTGCCACCAGTGATTTTGCGGAGGGAACGTATACGCAGTATTTT

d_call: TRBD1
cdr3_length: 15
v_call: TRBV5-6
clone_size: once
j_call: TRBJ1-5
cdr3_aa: CASSLQGVSNQPQHF
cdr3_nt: TGTGCCAGCAGCTTACAGGGGGTAAGCAATCAGCCCCAGCATTTT

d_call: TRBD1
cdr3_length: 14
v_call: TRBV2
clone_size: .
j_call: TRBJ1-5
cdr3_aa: CASSGQGGYQPQHF
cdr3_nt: TGTGCCAGCAGTGGACAGGGGGGTTATCAGCCCCAGCATTTT

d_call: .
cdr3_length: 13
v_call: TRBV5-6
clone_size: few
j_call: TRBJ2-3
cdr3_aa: CASSLPPGDTQYF
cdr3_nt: TGTGCCAGCAGCTTGCCTCCCGGAGATACGCAGTATTTT

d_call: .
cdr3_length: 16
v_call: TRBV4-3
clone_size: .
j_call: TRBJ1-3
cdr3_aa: CASSQADRPPGNTIYF
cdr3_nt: TGCGCCAGCAGCCAAGCTGACAGGCCCCCTGGAAACACCATATATTTT

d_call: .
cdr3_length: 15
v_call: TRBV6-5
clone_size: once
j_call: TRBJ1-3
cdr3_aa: CASRKPGTNGNTIYF
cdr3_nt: TGTGCCAGCAGAAAACCCGGGACAAATGGAAACACCATATATTTT

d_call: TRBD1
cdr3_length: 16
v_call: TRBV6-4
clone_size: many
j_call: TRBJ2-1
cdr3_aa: CASSDSDRSSYNEQFF
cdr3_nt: TGTGCCAGCAGTGACTCGGACAGGAGCTCCTACAATGAGCAGTTCTTC

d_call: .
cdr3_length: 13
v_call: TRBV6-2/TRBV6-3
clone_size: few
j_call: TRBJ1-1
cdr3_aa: CASSYTDNTEAFF
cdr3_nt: TGTGCCAGCAGTTACACAGACAACACTGAAGCTTTCTTT

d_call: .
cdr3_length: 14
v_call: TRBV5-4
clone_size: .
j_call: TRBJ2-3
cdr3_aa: CASRLEGPTDTQYF
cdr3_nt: TGTGCCAGCAGATTGGAGGGACCCACAGATACGCAGTATTTT

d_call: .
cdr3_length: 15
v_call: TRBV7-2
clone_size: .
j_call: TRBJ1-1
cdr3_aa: CASSLVTGMNTEAFF
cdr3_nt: TGTGCCAGCAGCTTAGTTACAGGAATGAACACTGAAGCTTTCTTT

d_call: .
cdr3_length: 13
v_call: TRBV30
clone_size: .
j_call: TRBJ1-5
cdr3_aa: CAWGGQSNQPQHF
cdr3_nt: TGTGCCTGGGGTGGACAGTCCAATCAGCCCCAGCATTTT

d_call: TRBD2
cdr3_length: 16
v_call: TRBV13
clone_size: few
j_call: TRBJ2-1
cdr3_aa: CASRSLAGGTYNEQFF
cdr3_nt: TGTGCCAGCAGATCTCTAGCGGGAGGGACCTACAATGAGCAGTTCTTC

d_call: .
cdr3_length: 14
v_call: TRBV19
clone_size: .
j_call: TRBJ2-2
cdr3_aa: CASNSGTYTGELFF
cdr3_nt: TGTGCCAGTAACTCCGGGACGTACACCGGGGAGCTGTTTTTT

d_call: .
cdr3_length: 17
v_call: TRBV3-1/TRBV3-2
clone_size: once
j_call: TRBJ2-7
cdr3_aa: CASSQDSYDILSYEQYF
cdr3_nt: TGTGCCAGCAGCCAAGACTCGTACGACATTCTCTCCTACGAGCAGTACTTC

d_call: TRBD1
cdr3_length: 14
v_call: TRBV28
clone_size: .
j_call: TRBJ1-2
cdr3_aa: CASSLPGGVDGYTF
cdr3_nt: TGTGCCAGCAGTTTGCCAGGGGGCGTGGATGGCTACACCTTC

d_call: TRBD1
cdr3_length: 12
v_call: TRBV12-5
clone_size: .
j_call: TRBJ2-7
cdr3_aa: CASGTGVYEQYF
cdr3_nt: TGTGCTAGTGGGACAGGGGTTTACGAGCAGTACTTC